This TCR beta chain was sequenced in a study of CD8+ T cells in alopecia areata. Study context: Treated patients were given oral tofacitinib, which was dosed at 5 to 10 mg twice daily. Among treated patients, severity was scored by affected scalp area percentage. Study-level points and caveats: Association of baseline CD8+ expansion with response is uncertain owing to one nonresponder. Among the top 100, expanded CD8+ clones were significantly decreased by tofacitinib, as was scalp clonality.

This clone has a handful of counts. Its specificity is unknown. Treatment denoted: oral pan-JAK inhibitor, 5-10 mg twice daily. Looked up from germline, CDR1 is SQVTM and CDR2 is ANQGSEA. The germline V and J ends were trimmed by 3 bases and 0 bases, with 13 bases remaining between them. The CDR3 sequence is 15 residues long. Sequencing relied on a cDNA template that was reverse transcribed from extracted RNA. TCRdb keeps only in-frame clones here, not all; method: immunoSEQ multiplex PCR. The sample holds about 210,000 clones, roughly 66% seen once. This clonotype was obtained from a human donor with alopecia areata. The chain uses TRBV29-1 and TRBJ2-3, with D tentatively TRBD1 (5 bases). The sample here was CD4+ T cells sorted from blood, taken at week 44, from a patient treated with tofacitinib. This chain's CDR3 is CSVDGGATSTDTQYF. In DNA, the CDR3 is TGCAGCGTTGACGGTGGGGCGACTAGCACAGATACGCAGTATTTT.